This record looks at one T cell receptor beta chain sequence and its context. Its antigen remains unidentified. Nominal health characterized the donors when sampled, though unrecorded immune exposures were likely. PCR amplification relied on 60 Vbeta primers (plus 13 Jbeta primers). TCRdb keeps only in-frame clones here, not all; method: immunoSEQ multiplex PCR. The sample shows under 200,000 clones, under 80% of them seen only once. This CDR3 contains 15 residues. Trimming cost V 6 bases and J 1 base; bases outside gene matches: 4. Germline CDR1 reads MDHEN; CDR2 reads SYDVKM. This entry is derived from a study of cytomegalovirus exposure and HLA in healthy donors. Points from the study as a whole: A classifier reportedly called cytomegalovirus status with high sensitivity and specificity. It was shown in a later analysis that HLA-associated TCR beta chains were more clonally expanded than other, equally common chains.

Sequencing was performed on PBMCs. This chain joins TRBV28 and TRBJ2-3; 10 bases are shared with TRBD1. The receptor was derived from a female donor in good health and CMV-seronegative. The CDR3 here is CASSPGQGGTDTQYF. CDR3 nucleotides: TGTGCCAGCAGCCCAGGACAGGGGGGCACAGATACGCAGTATTTT.